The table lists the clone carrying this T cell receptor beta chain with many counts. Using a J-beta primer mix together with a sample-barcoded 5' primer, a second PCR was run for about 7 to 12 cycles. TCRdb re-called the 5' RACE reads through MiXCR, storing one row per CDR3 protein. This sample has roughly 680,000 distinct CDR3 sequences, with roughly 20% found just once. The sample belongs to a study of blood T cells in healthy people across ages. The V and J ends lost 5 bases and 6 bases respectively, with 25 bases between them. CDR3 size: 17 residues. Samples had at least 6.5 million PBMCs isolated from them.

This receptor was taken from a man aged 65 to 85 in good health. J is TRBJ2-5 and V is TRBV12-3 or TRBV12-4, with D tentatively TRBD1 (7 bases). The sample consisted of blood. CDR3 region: CASSLPWRRGLGKTQYF. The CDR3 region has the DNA TGTGCCAGCAGTCTACCCTGGCGGAGGGGGCTCGGAAAGACCCAGTACTTC.